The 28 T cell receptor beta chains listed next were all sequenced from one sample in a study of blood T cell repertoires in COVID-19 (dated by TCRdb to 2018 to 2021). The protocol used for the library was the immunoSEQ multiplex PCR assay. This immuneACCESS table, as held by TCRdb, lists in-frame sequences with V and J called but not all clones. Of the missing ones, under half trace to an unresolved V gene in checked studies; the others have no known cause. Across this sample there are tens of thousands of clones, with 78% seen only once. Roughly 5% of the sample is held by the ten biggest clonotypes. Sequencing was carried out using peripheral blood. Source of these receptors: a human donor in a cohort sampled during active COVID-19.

In nucleotides, the CDR3 is TGTGCCAGCAGTTCCTGGCCACCTGGGGGGGGCTACGGGCCCCTCCACTTT. It encodes CASSSWPPGGGYGPLHF. The chain is built from TRBV27 and TRBJ1-6, with a possible D match to TRBD1 (6 bases). V was shortened by 4 bases and J by 13 bases, with 26 bases between the two germline ends. Germline CDR1 and CDR2: MNHEY and SMNVEV (reference sequence). CDR3 size: 17 residues.

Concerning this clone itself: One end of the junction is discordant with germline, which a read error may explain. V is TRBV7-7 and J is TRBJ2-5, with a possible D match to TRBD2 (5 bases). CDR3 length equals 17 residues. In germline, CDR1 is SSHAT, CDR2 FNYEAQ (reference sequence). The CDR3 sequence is CASSPLYSGGGQETQYF. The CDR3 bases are TGTGCTAGCAGCCCCCTGTACAGTGGAGGCGGCCAAGAGACCCAGTACTTC. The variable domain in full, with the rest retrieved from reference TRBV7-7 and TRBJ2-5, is GAGVSQSPRYKVTKRGQDVTLRCDPISSHATLYWYQQALGQGPEFLTYFNYEAQPDKSGLPSDRFSAERPEGSISTLTIQRTEQRDSAMYRCASSPLYSGGGQETQYFGPGTRLLVL.

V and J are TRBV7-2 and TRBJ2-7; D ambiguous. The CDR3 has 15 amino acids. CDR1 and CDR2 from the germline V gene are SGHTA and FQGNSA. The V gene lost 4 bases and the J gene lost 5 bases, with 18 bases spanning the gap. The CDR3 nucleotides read TGTGCCAGCAGCTCCCACATACTAACCGACCACGAGCAGTACTTC. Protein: CASSSHILTDHEQYF.

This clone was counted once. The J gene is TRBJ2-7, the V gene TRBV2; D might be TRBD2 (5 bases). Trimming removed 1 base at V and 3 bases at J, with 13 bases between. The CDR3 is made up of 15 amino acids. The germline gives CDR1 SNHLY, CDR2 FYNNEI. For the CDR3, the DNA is TGTGCCAGCAGTGAAGGCGGGCCAGGTATCTACGAGCAGTACTTC. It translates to CASSEGGPGIYEQYF.

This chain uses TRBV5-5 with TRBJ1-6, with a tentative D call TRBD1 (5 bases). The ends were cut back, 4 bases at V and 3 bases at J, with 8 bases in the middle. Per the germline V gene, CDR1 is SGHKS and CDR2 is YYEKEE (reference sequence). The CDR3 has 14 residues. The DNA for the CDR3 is TGTGCCAGCAGCGGGACTGACTATAATTCACCCCTCCACTTT. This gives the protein CASSGTDYNSPLHF.

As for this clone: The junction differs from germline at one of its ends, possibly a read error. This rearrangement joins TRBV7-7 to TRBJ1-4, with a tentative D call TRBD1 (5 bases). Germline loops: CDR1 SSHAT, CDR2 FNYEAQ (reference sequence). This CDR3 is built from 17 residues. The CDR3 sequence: CASSPGGPGKRREKLFF. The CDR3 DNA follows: TGTGCTAGCAGCCCGGGGGGTCCAGGGAAACGGCGGGAAAAACTGTTTTTT.

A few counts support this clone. The CDR3 DNA is TGTGCCAGCAGTTACCGGGACAGCTTCTACAATGAGCAGTTCTTC. Translating it yields CASSYRDSFYNEQFF. The chain employs TRBV27 and TRBJ2-1; 7 bases agree with TRBD1. Germline CDR1 and CDR2: MNHEY and SMNVEV (reference sequence). The ends lost 4 bases at V and 3 bases at J; junction bases unmatched: 6. The CDR3 extends over 15 amino acids.

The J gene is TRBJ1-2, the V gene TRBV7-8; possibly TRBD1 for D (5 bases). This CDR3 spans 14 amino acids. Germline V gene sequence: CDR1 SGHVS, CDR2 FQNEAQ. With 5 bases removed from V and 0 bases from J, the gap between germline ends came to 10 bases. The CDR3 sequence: CASSPLDTNYGYTF. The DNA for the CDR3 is TGTGCCAGCAGCCCCCTGGACACTAACTATGGCTACACCTTC.

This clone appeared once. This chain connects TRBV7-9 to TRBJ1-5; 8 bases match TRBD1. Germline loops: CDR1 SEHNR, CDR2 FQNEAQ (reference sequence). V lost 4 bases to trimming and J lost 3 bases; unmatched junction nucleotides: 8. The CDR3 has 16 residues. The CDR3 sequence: CASSYDRGPANQPQHF. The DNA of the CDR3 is TGTGCCAGCAGCTACGACAGGGGTCCAGCCAATCAGCCCCAGCATTTT.

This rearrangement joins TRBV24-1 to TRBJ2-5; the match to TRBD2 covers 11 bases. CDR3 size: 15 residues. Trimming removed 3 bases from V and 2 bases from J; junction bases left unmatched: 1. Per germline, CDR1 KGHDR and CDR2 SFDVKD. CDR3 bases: TGTGCCACCAGTGATAGACTAGCGGGGCAAGAGACCCAGTACTTC. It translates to CATSDRLAGQETQYF.

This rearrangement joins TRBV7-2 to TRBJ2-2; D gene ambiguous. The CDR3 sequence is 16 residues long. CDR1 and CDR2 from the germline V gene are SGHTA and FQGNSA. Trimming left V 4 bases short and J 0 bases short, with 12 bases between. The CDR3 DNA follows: TGTGCCAGCAGCTACCGAGTCCCCGCGAACACCGGGGAGCTGTTTTTT. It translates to CASSYRVPANTGELFF.

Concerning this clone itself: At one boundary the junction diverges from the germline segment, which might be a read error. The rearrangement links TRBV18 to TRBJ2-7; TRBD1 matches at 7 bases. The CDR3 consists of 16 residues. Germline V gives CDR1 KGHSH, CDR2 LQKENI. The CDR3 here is CASSSPGGTSGYEQYF. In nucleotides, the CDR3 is TGTGCCAGCTCATCACCAGGGGGTACCAGCGGCTACGAGCAGTACTTC.

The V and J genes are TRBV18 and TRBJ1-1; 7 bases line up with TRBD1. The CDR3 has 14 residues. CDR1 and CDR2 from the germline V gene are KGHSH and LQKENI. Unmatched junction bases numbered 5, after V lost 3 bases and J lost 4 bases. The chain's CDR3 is CASSPNRGGTEAFF. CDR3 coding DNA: TGTGCCAGCTCACCTAACAGGGGAGGCACTGAAGCTTTCTTT.

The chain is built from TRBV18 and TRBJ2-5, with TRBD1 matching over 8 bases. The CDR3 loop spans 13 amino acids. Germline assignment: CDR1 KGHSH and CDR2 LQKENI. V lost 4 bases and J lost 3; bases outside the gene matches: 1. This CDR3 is CASSRDRKETQYF. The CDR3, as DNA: TGTGCCAGCTCACGGGACAGGAAAGAGACCCAGTACTTC.

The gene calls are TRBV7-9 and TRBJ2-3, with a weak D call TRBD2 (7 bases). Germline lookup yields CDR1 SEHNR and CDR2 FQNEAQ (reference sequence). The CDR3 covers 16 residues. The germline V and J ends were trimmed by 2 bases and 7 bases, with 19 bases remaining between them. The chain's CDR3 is CASSLTGQRGKNTQYF. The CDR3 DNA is TGTGCCAGCAGCTTAACCGGACAGCGGGGTAAGAATACGCAGTATTTT.

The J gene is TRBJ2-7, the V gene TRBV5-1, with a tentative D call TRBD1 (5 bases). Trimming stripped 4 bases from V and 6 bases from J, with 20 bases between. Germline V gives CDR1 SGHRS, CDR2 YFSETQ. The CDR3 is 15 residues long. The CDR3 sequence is CASSASAYGASEQYF. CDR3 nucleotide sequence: TGCGCCAGCAGCGCCAGCGCTTATGGGGCCTCCGAGCAGTACTTC.

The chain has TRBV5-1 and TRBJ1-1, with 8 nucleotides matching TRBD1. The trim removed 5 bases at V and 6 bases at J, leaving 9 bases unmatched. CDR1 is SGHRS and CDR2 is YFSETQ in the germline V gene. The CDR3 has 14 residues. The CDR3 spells CASSSGPTGAEAFF. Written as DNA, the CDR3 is TGCGCCAGCAGTTCGGGTCCGACAGGGGCTGAAGCTTTCTTT.

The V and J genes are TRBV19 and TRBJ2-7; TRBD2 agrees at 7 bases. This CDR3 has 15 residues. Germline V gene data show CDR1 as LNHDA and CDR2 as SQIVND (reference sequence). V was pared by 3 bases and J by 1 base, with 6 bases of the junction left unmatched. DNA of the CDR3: TGTGCCAGTAGTATTGGGTCTAGCGGTTCCTACGAGCAGTACTTC. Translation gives CASSIGSSGSYEQYF. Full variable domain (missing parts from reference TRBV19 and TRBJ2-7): DGGITQSPKYLFRKEGQNVTLSCEQNLNHDAMYWYRQDPGQGLRLIYYSQIVNDFQKGDIAEGYSVSREKKESFPLTVTSAQKNPTAFYLCASSIGSSGSYEQYFGPGTRLTVT.

The DNA for the CDR3 is TGTGCCAGCAGCGAGACTAGCGGGAGTTACGAGCAGTACTTC. It codes for CASSETSGSYEQYF. V gene TRBV6-5 combines with J gene TRBJ2-7; 12 bases agree with TRBD2. Germline lookup yields CDR1 MNHEY and CDR2 SVGAGI. The CDR3 totals 14 residues. V lost 6 bases, J lost 4 bases, and 4 bases stayed unmatched.

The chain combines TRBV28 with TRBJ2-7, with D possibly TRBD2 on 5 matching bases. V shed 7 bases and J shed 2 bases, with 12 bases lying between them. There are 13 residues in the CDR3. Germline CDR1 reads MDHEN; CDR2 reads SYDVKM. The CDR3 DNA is TGTGCCAGCATTGGGCGGGCGCCCTACGAGCAGTACTTC. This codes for CASIGRAPYEQYF.

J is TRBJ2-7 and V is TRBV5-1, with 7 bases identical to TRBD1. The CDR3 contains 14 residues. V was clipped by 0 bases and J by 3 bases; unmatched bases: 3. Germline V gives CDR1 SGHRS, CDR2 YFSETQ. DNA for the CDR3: TGCGCCAGCAGCTTGGCGGACAGGAACTACGAGCAGTACTTC. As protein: CASSLADRNYEQYF.

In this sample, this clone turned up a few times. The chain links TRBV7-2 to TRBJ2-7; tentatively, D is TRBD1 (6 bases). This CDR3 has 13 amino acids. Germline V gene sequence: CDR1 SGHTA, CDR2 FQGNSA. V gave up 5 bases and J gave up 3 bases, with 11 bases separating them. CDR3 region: CASSVGQFYEQYF. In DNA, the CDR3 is TGTGCCAGCAGCGTTGGACAGTTCTACGAGCAGTACTTC.

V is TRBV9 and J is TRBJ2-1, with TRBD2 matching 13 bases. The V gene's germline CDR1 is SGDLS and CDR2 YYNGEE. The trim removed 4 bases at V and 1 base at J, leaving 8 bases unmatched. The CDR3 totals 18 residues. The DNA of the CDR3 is TGTGCCAGCAGCAAACTAGCGGGAGGGCTCCTATCCTACAATGAGCAGTTCTTC. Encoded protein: CASSKLAGGLLSYNEQFF. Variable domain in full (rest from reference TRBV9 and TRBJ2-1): DSGVTQTPKHLITATGQRVTLRCSPRSGDLSVYWYQQSLDQGLQFLIQYYNGEERAKGNILERFSAQQFPDLHSELNLSSLELGDSALYFCASSKLAGGLLSYNEQFFGPGTRLTVL.

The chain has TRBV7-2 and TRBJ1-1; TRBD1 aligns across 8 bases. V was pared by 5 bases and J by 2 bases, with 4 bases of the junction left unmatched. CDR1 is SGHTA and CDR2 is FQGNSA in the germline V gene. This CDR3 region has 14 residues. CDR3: CASSLQGGNTEAFF. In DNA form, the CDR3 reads TGTGCCAGCAGCCTACAGGGGGGTAACACTGAAGCTTTCTTT.

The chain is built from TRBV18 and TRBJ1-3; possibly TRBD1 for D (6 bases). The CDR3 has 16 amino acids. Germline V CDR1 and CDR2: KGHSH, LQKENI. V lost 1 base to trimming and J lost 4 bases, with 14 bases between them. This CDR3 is CASSPQRPGVGNTIYF. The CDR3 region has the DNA TGTGCCAGCTCACCACAGAGGCCAGGGGTCGGAAACACCATATATTTT.

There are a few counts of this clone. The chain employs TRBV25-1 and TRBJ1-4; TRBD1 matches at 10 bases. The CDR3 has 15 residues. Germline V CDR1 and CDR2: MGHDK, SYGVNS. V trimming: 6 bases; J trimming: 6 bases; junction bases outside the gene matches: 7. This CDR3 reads CASRRRQGAHEKLFF. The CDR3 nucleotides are TGTGCCAGCAGGCGGAGACAGGGGGCCCATGAAAAACTGTTTTTT. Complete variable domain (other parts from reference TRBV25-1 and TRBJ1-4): EADIYQTPRYLVIGTGKKITLECSQTMGHDKMYWYQQDPGMELHLIHYSYGVNSTEKGDLSSESTVSRIRTEHFPLTLESARPSHTSQYLCASRRRQGAHEKLFFGSGTQLSVL.

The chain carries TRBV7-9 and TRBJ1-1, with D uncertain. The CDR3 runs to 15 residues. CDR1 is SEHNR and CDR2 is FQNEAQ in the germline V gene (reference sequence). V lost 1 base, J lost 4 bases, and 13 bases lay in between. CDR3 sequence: CASSLGGWDGTEAFF. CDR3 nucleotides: TGTGCCAGCAGCTTAGGAGGGTGGGATGGCACTGAAGCTTTCTTT.

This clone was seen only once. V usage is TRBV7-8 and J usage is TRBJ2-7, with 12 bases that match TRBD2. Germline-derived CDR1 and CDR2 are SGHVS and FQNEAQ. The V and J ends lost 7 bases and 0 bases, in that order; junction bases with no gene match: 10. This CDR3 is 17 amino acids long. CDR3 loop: CASKSYGLAGSSYEQYF. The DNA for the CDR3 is TGTGCCAGCAAATCATACGGACTAGCGGGAAGCTCCTACGAGCAGTACTTC.